The source of this TCR beta chain is a study of blood T cell repertoires in COVID-19. Study context: Specimens from acute and convalescent COVID-19 originated in the United States, Italy and Spain.

Deletions cut 5 bases from V and 6 bases from J, with 16 bases between. Looked up from germline, CDR1 is SEHNR and CDR2 is FQNEAQ (reference sequence). The CDR3 has 14 amino acids. The repertoire was sequenced with immunoSEQ multiplex PCR; TCRdb's copy has only in-frame clones and lacks some. The table has a few hundred thousand clones, under 95% seen once. The rearrangement uses TRBV7-9 and TRBJ1-2, with unresolved D. This TCR was sampled from a woman in her 30s who had recovered from COVID-19. Material: PBMCs or T cells enriched from blood (not recorded which). CDR3: CASSPILELDGYTF. CDR3 in DNA: TGTGCCAGCAGCCCGATCTTAGAGTTAGATGGCTACACCTTC.